This T cell receptor (beta chain) was retrieved from a study of glioma-infiltrating T cells. Study-wide results and caveats: Above-expected tissue-blood divergence occurred in all gliomas, most in low-grade ones. Very few CDR3 sequences were shared between tissue and blood.

The iRepertoire nested amplicon-rescue multiplex PCR amplified TCR alpha and beta CDR3s from RNA. Input was about 85-400 ng of tissue mRNA or PBMC total RNA. TCRdb passed the multiplex PCR reads through MiXCR, listing each CDR3 protein once. The table lists about 89,000 distinct CDR3 sequences, 20% to 25% of them singletons, with approximately 7% in the top ten. In its sample, this clonotype ranks as medium-sized (0.01 to 0.1%). Antigen unknown. The V end lost 5 bases, the J end lost 10 bases, and 21 bases lay between the germline ends. The CDR3 consists of 13 residues. Germline-derived CDR1 and CDR2 are DFQATT and SNEGSKA (reference sequence).

This receptor was obtained from a human donor with low-grade glioma or glioblastoma, undergoing nonglioma brain surgery, or in good health (not recorded which). The chain employs TRBV20-1 and TRBJ2-7, with D possibly being TRBD1 or TRBD2 (5 bases each). The sequencing input was glioma tissue, nonneoplastic brain tissue, or PBMCs (not recorded which). CDR3 coding DNA: TGCAGTGCTCCCATCGGGACCGGAGCTCTCCAGTACTTC. This translates into CSAPIGTGALQYF.